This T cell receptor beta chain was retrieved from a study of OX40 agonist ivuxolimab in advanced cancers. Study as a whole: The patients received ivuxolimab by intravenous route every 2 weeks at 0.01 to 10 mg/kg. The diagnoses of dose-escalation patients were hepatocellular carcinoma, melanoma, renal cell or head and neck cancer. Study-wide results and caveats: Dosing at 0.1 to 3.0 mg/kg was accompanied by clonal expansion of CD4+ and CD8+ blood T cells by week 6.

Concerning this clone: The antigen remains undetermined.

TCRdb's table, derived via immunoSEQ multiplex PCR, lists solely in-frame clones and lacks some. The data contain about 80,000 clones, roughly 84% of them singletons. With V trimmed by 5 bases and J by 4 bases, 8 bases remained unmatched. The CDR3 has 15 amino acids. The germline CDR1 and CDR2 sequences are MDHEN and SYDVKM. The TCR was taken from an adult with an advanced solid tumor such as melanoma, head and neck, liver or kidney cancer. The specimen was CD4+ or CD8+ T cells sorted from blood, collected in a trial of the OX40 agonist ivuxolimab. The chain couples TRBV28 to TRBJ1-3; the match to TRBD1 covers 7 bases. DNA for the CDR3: TGTGCCAGCAGTGCGACCACAGGGGTAGGAAACACCATATATTTT. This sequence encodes CASSATTGVGNTIYF.